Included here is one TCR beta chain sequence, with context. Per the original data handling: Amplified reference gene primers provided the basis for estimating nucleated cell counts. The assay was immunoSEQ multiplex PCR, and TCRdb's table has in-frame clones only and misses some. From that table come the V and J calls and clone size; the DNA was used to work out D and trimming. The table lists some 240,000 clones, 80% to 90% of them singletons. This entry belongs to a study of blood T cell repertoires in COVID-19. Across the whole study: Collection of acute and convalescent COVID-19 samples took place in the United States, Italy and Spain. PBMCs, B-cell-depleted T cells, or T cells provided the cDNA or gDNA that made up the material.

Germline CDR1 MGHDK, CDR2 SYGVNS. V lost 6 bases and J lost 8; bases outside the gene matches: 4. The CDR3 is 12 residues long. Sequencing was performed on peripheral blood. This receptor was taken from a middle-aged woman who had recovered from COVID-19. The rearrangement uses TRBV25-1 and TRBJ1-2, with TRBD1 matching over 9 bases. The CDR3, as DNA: TGTGCCAGCAGACAGGGGGCGCAAGGCTACACCTTC. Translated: CASRQGAQGYTF.